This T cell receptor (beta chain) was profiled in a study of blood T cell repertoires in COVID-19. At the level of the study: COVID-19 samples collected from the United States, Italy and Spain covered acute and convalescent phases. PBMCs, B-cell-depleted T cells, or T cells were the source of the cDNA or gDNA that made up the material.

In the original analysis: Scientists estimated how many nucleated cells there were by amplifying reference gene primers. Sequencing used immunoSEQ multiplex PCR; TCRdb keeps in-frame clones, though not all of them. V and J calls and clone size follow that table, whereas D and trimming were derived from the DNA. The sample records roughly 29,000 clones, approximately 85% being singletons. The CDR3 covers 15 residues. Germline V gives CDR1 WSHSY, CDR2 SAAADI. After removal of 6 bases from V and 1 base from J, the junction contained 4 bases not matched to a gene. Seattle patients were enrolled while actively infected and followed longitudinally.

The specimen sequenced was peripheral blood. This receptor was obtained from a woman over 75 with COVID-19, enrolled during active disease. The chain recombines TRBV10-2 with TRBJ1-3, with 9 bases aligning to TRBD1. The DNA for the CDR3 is TGCGCCAGCAGGACAGGGGGAGGATCTGGAAACACCATATATTTT. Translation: CASRTGGGSGNTIYF.